This T cell receptor beta chain was sequenced in a study of blood T cell repertoires in COVID-19. The method was immunoSEQ multiplex PCR; TCRdb's version includes in-frame clones alone and lacks a portion of them. The sample shows around 110,000 clones, about 83% of them seen only once. Trimming pared 5 bases from V and 3 bases from J, leaving 8 bases between. Germline V gene lookup returns CDR1 MDHEN and CDR2 SYDVKM. CDR3 length: 12 residues. Participants were aged roughly 18 to 95 years, lived in roughly 23 US areas, and enrolled virtually. The study assigned cohorts using participant-reported clinical history.

The clonotype was recovered from a young woman who had recovered from COVID-19. Material for sequencing was PBMCs or T cells enriched from blood (not recorded which). This chain joins TRBV28 and TRBJ2-7; weak D call: TRBD2 (5 bases). The CDR3 coding sequence is TGTGCCAGCAGTAGGACTTACTACGAGCAGTACTTC. Translated, it gives CASSRTYYEQYF.